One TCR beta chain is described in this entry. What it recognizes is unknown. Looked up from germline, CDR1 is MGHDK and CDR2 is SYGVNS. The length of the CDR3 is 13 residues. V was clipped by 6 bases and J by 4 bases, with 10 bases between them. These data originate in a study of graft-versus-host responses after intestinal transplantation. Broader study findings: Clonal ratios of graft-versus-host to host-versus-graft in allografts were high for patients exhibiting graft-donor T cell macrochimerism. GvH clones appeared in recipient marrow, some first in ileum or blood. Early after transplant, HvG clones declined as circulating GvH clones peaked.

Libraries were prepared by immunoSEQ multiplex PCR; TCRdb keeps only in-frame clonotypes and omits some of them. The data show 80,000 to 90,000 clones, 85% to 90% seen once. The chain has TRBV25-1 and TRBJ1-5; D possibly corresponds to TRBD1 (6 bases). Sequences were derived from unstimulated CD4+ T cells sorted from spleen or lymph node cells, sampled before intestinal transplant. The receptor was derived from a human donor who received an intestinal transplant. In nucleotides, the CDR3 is TGTGCCAGCAGCGGACAGCCGAATCAGCCCCAGCATTTT. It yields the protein CASSGQPNQPQHF.